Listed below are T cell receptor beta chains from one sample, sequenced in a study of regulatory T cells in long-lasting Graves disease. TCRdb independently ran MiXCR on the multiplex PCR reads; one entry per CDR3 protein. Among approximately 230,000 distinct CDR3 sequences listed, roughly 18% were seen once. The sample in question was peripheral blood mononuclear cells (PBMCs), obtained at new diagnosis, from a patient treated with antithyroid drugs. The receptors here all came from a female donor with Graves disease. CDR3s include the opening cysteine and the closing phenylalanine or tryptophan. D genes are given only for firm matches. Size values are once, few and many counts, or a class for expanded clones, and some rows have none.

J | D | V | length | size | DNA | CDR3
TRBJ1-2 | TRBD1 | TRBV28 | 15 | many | TGTGCCAGCAGTCCTCGGACAGGGGTTGGCTATGGCTACACCTTC | CASSPRTGVGYGYTF
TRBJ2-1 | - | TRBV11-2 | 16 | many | TGTGCCAGCAGCCTTACTGGACTCCCTCCGTACAATGAGCAGTTCTTC | CASSLTGLPPYNEQFF
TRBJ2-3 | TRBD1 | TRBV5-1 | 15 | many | TGCGCCAGCAGCCTGACAGGGGCCCCCACAGATACGCAGTATTTT | CASSLTGAPTDTQYF
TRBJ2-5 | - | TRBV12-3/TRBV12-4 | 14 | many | TGTGCCAGCAGTAACGGCCTATTTGGAGAGACCCAGTACTTC | CASSNGLFGETQYF
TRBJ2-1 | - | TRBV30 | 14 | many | TGTGCCTGTGTAACCTTCAGGCAGAACAATGAGCAGTTCTTC | CACVTFRQNNEQFF
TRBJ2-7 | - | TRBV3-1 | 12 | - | TGTGCCAGCAGTCGCCAAAGCTACGAGCAGTACTTC | CASSRQSYEQYF
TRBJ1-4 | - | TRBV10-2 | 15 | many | TGCGCCAGCACCGATCGATATAGGAGTAATGAAAAACTGTTTTTT | CASTDRYRSNEKLFF
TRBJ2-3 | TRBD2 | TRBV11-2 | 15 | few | TGCGCCAGCAGCCAAGTCGGTCTAGCGGGAGATACGCAGTATTTT | CASSQVGLAGDTQYF
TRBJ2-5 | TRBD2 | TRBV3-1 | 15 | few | TGTGCCAGCAGCTTTCCGGGACTAGGACAAGAGACCCAGTACTTC | CASSFPGLGQETQYF
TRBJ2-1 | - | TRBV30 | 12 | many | TGTGCCTGGAGCCGACTAGGAAATGAGCAGTTCTTC | CAWSRLGNEQFF
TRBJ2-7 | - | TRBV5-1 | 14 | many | TGCGCCAGCAGCCCTACCGTTACGGCCTACGAGCAGTACTTC | CASSPTVTAYEQYF
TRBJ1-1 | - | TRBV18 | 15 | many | TGTGCCAGCTCACCACAGGGTGGAGGAAACACTGAAGCTTTCTTT | CASSPQGGGNTEAFF
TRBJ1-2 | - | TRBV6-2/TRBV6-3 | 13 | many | TGTGCCAGCAGGCCGTCGGGTTACTATGGCTACACCTTC | CASRPSGYYGYTF
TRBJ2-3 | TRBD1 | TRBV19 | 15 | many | TGTGCCAGTAGGGGAATCCAGGGGGTTTCGGATACGCAGTATTTT | CASRGIQGVSDTQYF
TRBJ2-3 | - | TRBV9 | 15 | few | TGTGCCAGCAGCCCAAGCGGCACTAGCACAGATACGCAGTATTTT | CASSPSGTSTDTQYF
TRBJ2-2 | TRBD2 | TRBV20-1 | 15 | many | TGCAGTGCTAGGCTAGCGGGAAAGTCTTCCGGGGAGCTGTTTTTT | CSARLAGKSSGELFF
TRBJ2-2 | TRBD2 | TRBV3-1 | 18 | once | TGTGCCAGCAGCCAACCAGCGGTAGCGGGAGATTCCACCGGGGAGCTGTTTTTT | CASSQPAVAGDSTGELFF
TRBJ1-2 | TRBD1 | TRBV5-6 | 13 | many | TGTGCCAGCAGCGGGGACAGGTTATATGGCTACACCTTC | CASSGDRLYGYTF
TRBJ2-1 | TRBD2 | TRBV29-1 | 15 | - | TGCAGCGTTGGCTTTAAACTAGCGGTATACAATGAGCAGTTCTTC | CSVGFKLAVYNEQFF
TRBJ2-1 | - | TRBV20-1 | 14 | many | TGCAGTGCTAGTGGTTACGGGGACTACAATGAGCAGTTCTTC | CSASGYGDYNEQFF
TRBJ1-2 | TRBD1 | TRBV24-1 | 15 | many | TGTGCCACCAGTGGTACGGGACAGGGAAGAAGTGGCTACACCTTC | CATSGTGQGRSGYTF
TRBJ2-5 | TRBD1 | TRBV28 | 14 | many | TGTGCCAGCAGTTGGGACAGGGCAGGGGAGACCCAGTACTTC | CASSWDRAGETQYF
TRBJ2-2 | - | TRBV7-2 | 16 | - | TGTGCCAGCAGCTTAGCTAGCGGAAGGTACACCGGGGAGCTGTTTTTT | CASSLASGRYTGELFF
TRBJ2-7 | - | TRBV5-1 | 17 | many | TGCGCCAGCAGCCCTCTCGCGGCCGGGGCCAGCTCCTACGAGCAGTACTTC | CASSPLAAGASSYEQYF
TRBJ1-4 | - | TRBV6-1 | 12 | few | TGTGCCAGCAGTGACAGGGAGGCAAAACTGTTTTTT | CASSDREAKLFF
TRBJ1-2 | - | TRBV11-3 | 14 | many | TGTGCCAGCAGTTCCGGAACAGAGGCTTATGGCTACACCTTC | CASSSGTEAYGYTF
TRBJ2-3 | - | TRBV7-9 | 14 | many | TGTGCCAGCAGCCCTCCCGCAGGGAGAGATACGCAGTATTTT | CASSPPAGRDTQYF
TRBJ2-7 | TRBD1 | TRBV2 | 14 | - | TGTGCCAGCAGTGAAAGGCAGGGGGCTGGCGAGCAGTACTTC | CASSERQGAGEQYF
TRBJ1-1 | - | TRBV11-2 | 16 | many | TGTGCCAGCAGCTCCCTATACACCCACCTAAACACTGAAGCTTTCTTT | CASSSLYTHLNTEAFF
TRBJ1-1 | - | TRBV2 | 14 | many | TGTGCCAGCAGTTGGGGTGGAATGAACACTGAAGCTTTCTTT | CASSWGGMNTEAFF
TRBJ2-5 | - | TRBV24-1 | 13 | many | TGTGCCACCAGTGATTTGGGCGGAGAGACCCAGTACTTC | CATSDLGGETQYF
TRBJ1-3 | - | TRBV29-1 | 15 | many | TGCAGCGTTGAACCAGGGGATCACTCTGGAAACACCATATATTTT | CSVEPGDHSGNTIYF
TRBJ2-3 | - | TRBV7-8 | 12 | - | TGTGCCAGCAGCCCCCGGACGGGAACGCAGTATTTT | CASSPRTGTQYF
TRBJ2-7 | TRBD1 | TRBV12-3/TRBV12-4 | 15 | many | TGTGCCAGCAGTCCTACAAACAGGGGCTCCTACGAGCAGTACTTC | CASSPTNRGSYEQYF
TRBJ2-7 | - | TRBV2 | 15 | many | TGTGCCAGCAGGGGCCCAGGGGGGGTCCCCTACGAGCAGTACTTC | CASRGPGGVPYEQYF
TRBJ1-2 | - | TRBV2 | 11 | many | TGTGCCAGCAGTGAGGGGGCAGGCTACACCTTC | CASSEGAGYTF
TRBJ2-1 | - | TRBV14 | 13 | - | TGTGCCAGCAGCCGACCAGAAGACAATGAGCAGTTCTTC | CASSRPEDNEQFF
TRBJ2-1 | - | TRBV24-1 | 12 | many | TGTGCCACCAGTGATCCTAGCTATGAGCAGTTCTTC | CATSDPSYEQFF
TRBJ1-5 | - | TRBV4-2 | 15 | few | TGTGCCAGCAGCCAAGAGTCAGGGAGTGGTCAGCCCCAGCATTTT | CASSQESGSGQPQHF
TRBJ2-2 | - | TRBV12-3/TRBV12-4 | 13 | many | TGTGCCAGCACCAGAGGCGTTGCCGGGGAGCTGTTTTTT | CASTRGVAGELFF
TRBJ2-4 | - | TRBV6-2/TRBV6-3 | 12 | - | TGTGCCAGCAGTCCAGGGTGGAACATTCAGTACTTC | CASSPGWNIQYF
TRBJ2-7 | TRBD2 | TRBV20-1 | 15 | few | TGCAGTGCTAGAGTTGGGCGGGAGTTGACCTACGAGCAGTACTTC | CSARVGRELTYEQYF
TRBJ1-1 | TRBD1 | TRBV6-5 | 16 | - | TGTGCCAGCAGTTACTCGACAGGGAGGATGAACACTGAAGCTTTCTTT | CASSYSTGRMNTEAFF
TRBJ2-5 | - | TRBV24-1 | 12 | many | TGTGCCACCAGTGAGGGGGCAGAGACCCAGTACTTC | CATSEGAETQYF
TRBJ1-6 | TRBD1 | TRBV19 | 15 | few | TGTGCCAGTAGTCCGCTCCAGGGGGCGGATTCACCCCTCCACTTT | CASSPLQGADSPLHF
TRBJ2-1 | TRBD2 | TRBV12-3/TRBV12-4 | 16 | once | TGTGCCAGCACCCTGACTAGCGGGAGGGCATACAATGAGCAGTTCTTC | CASTLTSGRAYNEQFF
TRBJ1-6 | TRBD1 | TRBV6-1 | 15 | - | TGTGCCAGCAAAGCAACAGGGGGCGCGGATTCACCCCTCCACTTT | CASKATGGADSPLHF
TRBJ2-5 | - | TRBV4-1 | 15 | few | TGCGCCAGCAGCCTAACATGGACAGCCCAAGAGACCCAGTACTTC | CASSLTWTAQETQYF
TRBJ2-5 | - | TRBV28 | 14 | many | TGTGCCAGCAGTTTAGTAGGAGGACAAGAGACCCAGTACTTC | CASSLVGGQETQYF
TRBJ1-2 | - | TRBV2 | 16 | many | TGTGCCAGCAGTGAAGCGGGGAAGGGGAAGAACTATGGCTACACCTTC | CASSEAGKGKNYGYTF
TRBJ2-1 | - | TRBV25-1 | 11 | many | TGTGCCAGCAGTCGCACGGATGAGCAGTTCTTC | CASSRTDEQFF
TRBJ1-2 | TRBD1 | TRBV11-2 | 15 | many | TGTGCCAGCAGCTCCCAGGCTCAGGGGGCGTCTGGCTACACCTTC | CASSSQAQGASGYTF